These T cell receptor beta chains were read from a single sample in a study of tumor and adjacent non-tumor tissue in lung cancer. Each CDR3 protein gets one entry after TCRdb re-called the multiplex PCR reads with MiXCR. The sample contains fewer than 150,000 distinct CDR3 sequences, roughly 70% of which appear only once. The sequenced sample was lung tumor tissue. The receptors were gathered from a man in his fifties or sixties with small cell lung cancer. Each CDR3 is given with its conserved first and last residue. The D gene is left open where the match is weak. Size is omitted from some rows. Given values are once, few, many or a class for expanded clones.

d_call j_call clone_size v_call cdr3_nt cdr3_aa
TRBD2 TRBJ2-3 many TRBV12-3/TRBV12-4 TGTGCCAGCACCACGGTGACTAGCTTGACAGATACGCAGTATTTT CASTTVTSLTDTQYF
- TRBJ1-2 - TRBV6-2/TRBV6-3 TGTGCCAACAGGAGGAGTATCTATTGCTACACCTTC CANRRSIYCYTF
- TRBJ2-2 many TRBV12-3/TRBV12-4 TGTGCCAGCAGTTTGTCGGGGAGGTCCGGGGAGCTGTTTTTT CASSLSGRSGELFF
- TRBJ2-7 - TRBV11-2 TGTACCAGCAGCTATACCTTCGATCAGTACTTC CTSSYTFDQYF
TRBD1 TRBJ1-2 many TRBV20-1 TGCAGTGCTAGCCTCCGGGACAGGGGGGGAGATTATGGCTACACCTTC CSASLRDRGGDYGYTF
- TRBJ1-2 - TRBV11-1 TGTGCCAGCAGCTTGAGTGGGGCGTATGGATACACCTTC CASSLSGAYGYTF
- TRBJ2-1 - TRBV6-5 TGTGCCAGCAGTTACTCTTTCAGGATTAGGTTGCATGAGCAGTTCTTC CASSYSFRIRLHEQFF
- TRBJ1-1 - TRBV20-1 TGCAGTGCTAGTGGCCCGGGGTCTAGGACTGAAGCTTTCTTT CSASGPGSRTEAFF
- TRBJ1-5 - TRBV20-1 TGCAGTGCTCAAAAGGGGGGGTCCAATCAGCCCCAGCATTTT CSAQKGGSNQPQHF
TRBD2 TRBJ2-3 many TRBV7-8 TGTGCCAGCAGCCTACGGACTAGCGGGAGGGCCGGGGCAGATACGCAGTATTTT CASSLRTSGRAGADTQYF
- TRBJ2-1 once TRBV12-5 TGTGCTAGTTGCCCCCCCAATTCCAATGAGCAGTTCTTC CASCPPNSNEQFF
TRBD1 TRBJ2-1 - TRBV15 TGTGCCACCAGCCGTAGGGGACAGGGGTCTTACAATGAGCAGTTCTTC CATSRRGQGSYNEQFF
- TRBJ2-3 - TRBV10-2 TGCGCCAGCAGTGAGTTTAGGACAGCTTCGGATACGCTGTATTTT CASSEFRTASDTLYF
- TRBJ1-6 - TRBV28 TGTGCCAGCAGTTTGGGGGTCACCTATAATTCACCCCTCCACTTT CASSLGVTYNSPLHF
TRBD1 TRBJ2-5 - TRBV6-1 TGTGCCAGCAGTGAAACAGCCGGGACAGGGCAAGAGACCCAGTACTTC CASSETAGTGQETQYF
TRBD1 TRBJ2-5 - TRBV6-1 TGTGCCAGCAGTGAAGCGGCGGGCAGGGGGCTATTCCGAGAGACCCAGTACTTC CASSEAAGRGLFRETQYF
- TRBJ2-1 - TRBV11-2 TGTGCCAGCAGGGGGACTGGCGGGTCCGATGAGCAGTTCTTC CASRGTGGSDEQFF
- TRBJ1-1 - TRBV6-1 TGCGCCAGCAGCTTACAGGTAAACACTGAAGCTTTCTTT CASSLQVNTEAFF
- TRBJ2-1 few TRBV14 TGTGCCAGCAGCCGAGGGACCGGAGCCTACAGTGAGCAGTTCTTC CASSRGTGAYSEQFF
TRBD2 TRBJ2-3 many TRBV6-5 TGTGCCAGCAGATGGCGGGAGAGGGCAGATACGCAGTATTTT CASRWRERADTQYF
TRBD1 TRBJ2-2 many TRBV6-6 TGTGCCAGCAGTCAGGGGGCGGTGAACACCGGGGAGCTGTTTTTT CASSQGAVNTGELFF
TRBD1 TRBJ2-1 once TRBV4-2 TGTGCCAGCATCCAAGATTGGGGACAGGTGGAGCAGTTCTTC CASIQDWGQVEQFF
- TRBJ2-3 - TRBV12-3/TRBV12-4 TGTGTCAGCAGCTTCCTTAATACGCAGTATTTT CVSSFLNTQYF
- TRBJ1-1 once TRBV29-1 TGCAGCGTTGTGTGGGAGGCGGACACTGGAACTTTCTTT CSVVWEADTGTFF
- TRBJ2-3 - TRBV20-1 TGCAATGCTAGAGATAAGGTAGATGCACAGTATTTT CNARDKVDAQYF
- TRBJ2-2 many TRBV10-1 TGCGCCAGCAGTGAGTCGGTGGCAGGGGTGACCGGGGAGCTGTTTTTT CASSESVAGVTGELFF
TRBD2 TRBJ2-2 - TRBV12-3/TRBV12-4 TGTGCCAGCAAAAGGTCTAGCGGGATTATCAGGGAGCTGTTTTTT CASKRSSGIIRELFF
- TRBJ2-1 few TRBV5-1 TGCGCCAGCAGCTTGCAAGCCGGAGACTACAATGAGCAGTTCTTC CASSLQAGDYNEQFF
- TRBJ2-7 once TRBV20-1 TGCAGTGCTTCTCCCGTGACACTCTCCTACAAGCAGTACTTC CSASPVTLSYKQYF
TRBD1 TRBJ2-1 many TRBV20-1 TGCAGTGCTAGAGAGATAGGGGGCATTGTCGGTGAGCAGTTCTTC CSAREIGGIVGEQFF
- TRBJ2-5 few TRBV20-1 TGCAGTGCTAGAGCCAGCGACCGAGAGACCCAGTACTTC CSARASDRETQYF
- TRBJ1-2 - TRBV12-3/TRBV12-4 TGTGCCAGCAGCCCTATGAGAGGGAGTGGCTACACCTTC CASSPMRGSGYTF
- TRBJ2-2 many TRBV6-1 TGTGCCAGTAAGACAGCTAACACCGGGGAGCTGTTTTTT CASKTANTGELFF
- TRBJ2-5 - TRBV11-1 TGTGCCAACAGCGAAACTAGAAAGAACCAGTACTTC CANSETRKNQYF
- TRBJ1-1 - TRBV6-6 TGTACCAGCAGTTACTCGAGGGGGGGCACTGAAGCTTTCTTT CTSSYSRGGTEAFF
- TRBJ2-1 - TRBV20-1 TGCAGTGCGCCCGTCTCCGGGACTATCGGGGGCAATGAGCAGCTCTTC CSAPVSGTIGGNEQLF
TRBD1 TRBJ1-5 few TRBV24-1 TGTGCCACTAGTCGCGCAGGGGGGACTCAGCCCCAGCATTTT CATSRAGGTQPQHF
- TRBJ1-1 - TRBV12-3/TRBV12-4 TGTGCCAGCACCCTGGGTCGCGCTGAAGCTTTCTTT CASTLGRAEAFF
TRBD1 TRBJ2-7 - TRBV4-2 TGTACCAGTAGCCAACCGGGACAGGGAGGCGAGCAGTACTTC CTSSQPGQGGEQYF
- TRBJ2-1 - TRBV20-1 TGCAGTGCCAGGGGATCTTTAGCGGGCCTCTCCTACAATGAGCAGTCCTTC CSARGSLAGLSYNEQSF
- TRBJ2-5 once TRBV11-2 TGTGCCAGCAGCGTCTCCTACCAAGAGATCCAGCACTTC CASSVSYQEIQHF
- TRBJ2-1 few TRBV5-4 TGTGCCAGCAGCGATGATCGAGGGGGAAGCTCCTACAATGAGCAGTTCTTC CASSDDRGGSSYNEQFF
- TRBJ2-1 few TRBV24-1 TGTGCCACCAGGGGTATCGGGATCAATGAGCAGTTCTTC CATRGIGINEQFF
- TRBJ1-3 - TRBV4-1 TGCGCCAGCAGCCAAGTGGTAGGTCGGACGACAGGAAACACCATATATTTT CASSQVVGRTTGNTIYF
- TRBJ2-3 - TRBV5-6 TGTGCCAGCAGCCTGGTGCAGAGACTGGGATTTGATTCGCAGTATTTT CASSLVQRLGFDSQYF
- TRBJ2-1 - TRBV4-2 TGTACCAGCAGCCAAGACACTGAGCGGTTCTTC CTSSQDTERFF
- TRBJ2-3 few TRBV20-1 TGCAGTGCTAGAAACTCGAGAGGTGTGGATACGCAGTATTTT CSARNSRGVDTQYF
TRBD1 TRBJ2-1 many TRBV20-1 TGCAGTGCTAGGGAGAGTCGGGACAGGGTCCCCTACAATGAGCAGTTCTTC CSARESRDRVPYNEQFF
TRBD2 TRBJ2-1 - TRBV11-2 TGTGCCAGCAGCGTAGTTCGTGGGACTAGCTCCTACAATGAGCAGTTCTTC CASSVVRGTSSYNEQFF
- TRBJ2-7 few TRBV7-8 TGTGCCAGCAGCTTAAGTTCTGTCCCCTACGAGCAGTACTTC CASSLSSVPYEQYF
TRBD1 TRBJ1-1 once TRBV11-2 TGTGCCTGCAGTCTGACAGGGGCCACTGAAGCTTTCTTT CACSLTGATEAFF
- TRBJ2-1 - TRBV28 TGTGCTAGCCCCCCCATGCGAGGAGCCTACAATGAGCAGTTCTTC CASPPMRGAYNEQFF
- TRBJ2-1 - TRBV11-3 TGTGCCAGCAGTCATTACAACAATGAGCACTTCTTC CASSHYNNEHFF
- TRBJ2-2 - TRBV6-5 TGTGCCAGCAGTTACTCGAATCGGGGGACCGGGGAGCTGTTTTTT CASSYSNRGTGELFF
TRBD2 TRBJ2-2 once TRBV6-6 TGTGCCAGCATCCCCGTAGGGGGGACTAGCACCACCGTGGAGCTGTTTTTT CASIPVGGTSTTVELFF